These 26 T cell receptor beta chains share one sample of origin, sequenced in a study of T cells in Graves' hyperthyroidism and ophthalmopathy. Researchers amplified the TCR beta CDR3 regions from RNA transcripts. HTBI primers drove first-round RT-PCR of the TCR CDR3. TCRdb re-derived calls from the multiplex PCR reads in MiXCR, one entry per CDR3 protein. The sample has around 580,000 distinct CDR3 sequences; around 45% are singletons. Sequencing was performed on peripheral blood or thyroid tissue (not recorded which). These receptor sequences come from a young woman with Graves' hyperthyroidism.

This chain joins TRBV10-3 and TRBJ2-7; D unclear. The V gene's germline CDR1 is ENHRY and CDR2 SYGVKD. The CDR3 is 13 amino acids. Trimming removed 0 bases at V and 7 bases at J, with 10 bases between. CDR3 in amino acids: CAISESNSNEQYF. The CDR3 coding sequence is TGTGCCATCAGTGAGTCGAACAGCAATGAGCAGTACTTC.

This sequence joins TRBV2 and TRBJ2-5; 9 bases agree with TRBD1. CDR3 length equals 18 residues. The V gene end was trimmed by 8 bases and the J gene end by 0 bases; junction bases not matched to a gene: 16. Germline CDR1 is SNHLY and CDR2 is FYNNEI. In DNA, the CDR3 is TGTGCCAGCCAGCTTGGAGCCGTGGGGACAGGGTACCAAGAGACCCAGTACTTC. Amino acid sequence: CASQLGAVGTGYQETQYF.

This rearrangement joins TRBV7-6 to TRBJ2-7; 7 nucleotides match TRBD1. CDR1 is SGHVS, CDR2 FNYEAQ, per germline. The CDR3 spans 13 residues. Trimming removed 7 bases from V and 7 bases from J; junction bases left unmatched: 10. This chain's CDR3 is CASTLRGLDEQYF. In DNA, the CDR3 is TGTGCCAGCACACTGAGGGGGCTGGATGAGCAGTACTTC.

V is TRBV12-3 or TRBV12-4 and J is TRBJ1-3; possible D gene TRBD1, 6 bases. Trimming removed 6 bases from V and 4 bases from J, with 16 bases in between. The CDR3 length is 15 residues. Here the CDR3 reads CASSQVAGAGNTIYF. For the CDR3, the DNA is TGTGCCAGCAGCCAAGTTGCAGGGGCCGGAAACACCATATATTTT.

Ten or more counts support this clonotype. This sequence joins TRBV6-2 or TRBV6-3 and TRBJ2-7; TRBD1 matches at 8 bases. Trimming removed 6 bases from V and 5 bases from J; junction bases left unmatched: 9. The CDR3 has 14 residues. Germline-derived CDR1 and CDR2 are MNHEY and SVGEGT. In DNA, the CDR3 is TGTGCCAGCAGATCTTGGACAGGGATCGACGAGCAGTACTTC. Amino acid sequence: CASRSWTGIDEQYF.

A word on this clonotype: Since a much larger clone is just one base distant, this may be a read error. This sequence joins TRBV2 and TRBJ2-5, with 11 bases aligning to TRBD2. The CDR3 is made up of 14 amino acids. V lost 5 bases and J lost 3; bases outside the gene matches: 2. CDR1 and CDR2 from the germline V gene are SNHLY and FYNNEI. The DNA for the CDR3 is TGTGCCAGCAGTCCGACTAGCGGGGAAGAGACCCAGTACTTC. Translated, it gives CASSPTSGEETQYF.

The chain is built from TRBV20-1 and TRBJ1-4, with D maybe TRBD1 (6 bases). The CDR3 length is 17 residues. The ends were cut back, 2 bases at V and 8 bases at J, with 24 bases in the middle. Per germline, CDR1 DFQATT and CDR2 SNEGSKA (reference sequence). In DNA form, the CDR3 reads TGCAGTGCTAGACCACACAGGGATGGTCAGCCCCAGGAAAAACTGTTTTTT. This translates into CSARPHRDGQPQEKLFF.

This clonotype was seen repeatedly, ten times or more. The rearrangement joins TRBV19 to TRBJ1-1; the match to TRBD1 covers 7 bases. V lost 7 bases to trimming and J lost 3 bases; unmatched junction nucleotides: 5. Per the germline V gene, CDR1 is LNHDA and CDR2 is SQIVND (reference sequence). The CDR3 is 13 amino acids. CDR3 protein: CASKQGYYTEAFF. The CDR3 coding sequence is TGTGCCAGTAAACAGGGGTATTACACTGAAGCTTTCTTT.

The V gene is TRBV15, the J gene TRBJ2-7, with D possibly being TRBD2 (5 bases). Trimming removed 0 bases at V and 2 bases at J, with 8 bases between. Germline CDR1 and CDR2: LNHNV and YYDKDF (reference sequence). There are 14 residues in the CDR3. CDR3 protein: CATSRESGTYEQYF. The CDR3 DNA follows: TGTGCCACCAGCAGAGAGAGCGGTACCTACGAGCAGTACTTC.

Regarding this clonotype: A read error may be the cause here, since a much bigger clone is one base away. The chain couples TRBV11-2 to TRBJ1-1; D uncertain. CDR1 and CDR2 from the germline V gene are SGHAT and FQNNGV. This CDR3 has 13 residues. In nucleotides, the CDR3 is TGTGCCAGCAGCGTAGATCTACGCGGTGAAGCTTTCTTT. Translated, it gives CASSVDLRGEAFF.

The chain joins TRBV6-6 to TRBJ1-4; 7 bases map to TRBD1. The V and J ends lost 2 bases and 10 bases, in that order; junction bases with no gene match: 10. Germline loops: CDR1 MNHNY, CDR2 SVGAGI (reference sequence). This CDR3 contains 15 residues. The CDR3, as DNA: TGTGCCAGCAGTTACGTAGAAGGACAGGATCTAAAACTGTTTTTT. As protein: CASSYVEGQDLKLFF.

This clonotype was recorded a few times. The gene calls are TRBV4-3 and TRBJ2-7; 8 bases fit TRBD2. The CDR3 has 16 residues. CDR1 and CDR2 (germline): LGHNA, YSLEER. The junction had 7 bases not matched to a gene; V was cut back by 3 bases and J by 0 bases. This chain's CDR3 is CASSHTQTSASYEQYF. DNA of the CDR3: TGCGCCAGCAGCCACACCCAGACTAGCGCCTCCTACGAGCAGTACTTC.

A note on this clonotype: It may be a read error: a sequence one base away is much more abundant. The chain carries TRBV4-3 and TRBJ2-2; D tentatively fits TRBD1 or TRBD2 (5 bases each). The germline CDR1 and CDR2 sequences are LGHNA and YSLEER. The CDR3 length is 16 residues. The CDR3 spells CASSQDRGMNTGVLFF. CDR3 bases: TGCGCCAGCAGCCAAGATAGGGGAATGAACACCGGGGTGCTGTTTTTT.

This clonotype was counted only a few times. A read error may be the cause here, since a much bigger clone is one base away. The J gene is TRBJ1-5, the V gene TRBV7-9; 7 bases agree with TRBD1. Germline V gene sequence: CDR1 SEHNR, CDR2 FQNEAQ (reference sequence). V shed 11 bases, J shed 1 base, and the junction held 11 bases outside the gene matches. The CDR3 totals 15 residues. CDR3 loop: CAGTPEGASNQPQHF. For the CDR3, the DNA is TGTGCCGGCACCCCGGAGGGGGCGAGCAATCAGCCCCAGCATTTT.

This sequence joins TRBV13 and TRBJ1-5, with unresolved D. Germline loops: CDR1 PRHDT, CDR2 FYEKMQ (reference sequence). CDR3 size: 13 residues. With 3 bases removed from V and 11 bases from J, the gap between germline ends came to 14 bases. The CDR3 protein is CASSLGPQETQHF. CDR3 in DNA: TGTGCCAGCAGCTTGGGCCCCCAAGAGACCCAGCATTTT. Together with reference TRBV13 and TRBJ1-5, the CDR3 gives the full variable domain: AAGVIQSPRHLIKEKRETATLKCYPIPRHDTVYWYQQGPGQDPQFLISFYEKMQSDKGSIPDRFSAQQFSDYHSELNMSSLELGDSALYFCASSLGPQETQHFGDGTRLSIL.

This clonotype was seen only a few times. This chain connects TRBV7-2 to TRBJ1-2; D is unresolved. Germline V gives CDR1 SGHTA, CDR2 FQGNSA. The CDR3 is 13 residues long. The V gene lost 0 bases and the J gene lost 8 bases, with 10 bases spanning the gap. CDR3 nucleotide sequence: TGTGCCAGCAGCTTAGCGTCTGGGTTAGGCTACACCTTC. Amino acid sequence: CASSLASGLGYTF.

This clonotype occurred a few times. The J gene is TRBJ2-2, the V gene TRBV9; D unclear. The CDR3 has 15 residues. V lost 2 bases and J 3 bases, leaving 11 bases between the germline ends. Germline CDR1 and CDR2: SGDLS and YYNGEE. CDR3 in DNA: TGTGCCAGCAGCGTCGGAGACACCTACACCGGGGAGCTGTTTTTT. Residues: CASSVGDTYTGELFF.

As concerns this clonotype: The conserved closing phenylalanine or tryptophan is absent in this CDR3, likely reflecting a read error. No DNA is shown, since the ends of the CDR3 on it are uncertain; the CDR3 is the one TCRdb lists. CDR3 sequence reads: CASRPEGTS. This chain connects TRBV7-8 to TRBJ2-7; TRBD2 is taken as the D call from the table, unchecked against the DNA. Germline V CDR1 and CDR2: SGHVS, FQNEAQ. The CDR3 length equals 9 residues, ends included.

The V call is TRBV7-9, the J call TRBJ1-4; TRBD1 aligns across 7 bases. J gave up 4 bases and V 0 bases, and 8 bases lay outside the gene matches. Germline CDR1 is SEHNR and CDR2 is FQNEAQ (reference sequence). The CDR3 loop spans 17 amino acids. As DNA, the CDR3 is TGTGCCAGCAGCTTAGCGCGTCTGGGACAGCTTAATGAAAAACTGTTTTTT. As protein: CASSLARLGQLNEKLFF. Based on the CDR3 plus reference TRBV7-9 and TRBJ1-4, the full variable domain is DTGVSQNPRHKITKRGQNVTFRCDPISEHNRLYWYRQTLGQGPEFLTYFQNEAQLEKSRLLSDRFSAERPKGSFSTLEIQRTEQGDSAMYLCASSLARLGQLNEKLFFGSGTQLSVL.

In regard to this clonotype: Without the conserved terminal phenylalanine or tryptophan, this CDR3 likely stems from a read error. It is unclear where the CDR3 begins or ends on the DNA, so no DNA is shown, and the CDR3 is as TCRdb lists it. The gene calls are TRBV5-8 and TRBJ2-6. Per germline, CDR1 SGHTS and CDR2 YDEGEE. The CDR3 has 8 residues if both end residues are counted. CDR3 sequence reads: CASSSYSS.

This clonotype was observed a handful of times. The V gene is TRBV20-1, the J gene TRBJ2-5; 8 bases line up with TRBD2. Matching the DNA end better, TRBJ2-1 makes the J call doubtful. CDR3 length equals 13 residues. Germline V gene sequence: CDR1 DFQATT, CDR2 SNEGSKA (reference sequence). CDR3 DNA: TGCAGCGCTCGGACTAGCTATTTCGATGAGCAGTTCTTC. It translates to CSARTSYFDEQFF.

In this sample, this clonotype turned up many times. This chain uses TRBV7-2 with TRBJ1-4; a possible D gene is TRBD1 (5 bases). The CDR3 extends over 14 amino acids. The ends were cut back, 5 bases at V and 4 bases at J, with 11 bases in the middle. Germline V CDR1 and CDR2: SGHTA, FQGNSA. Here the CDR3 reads CASSLQAFNEKLFF. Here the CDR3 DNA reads TGTGCCAGCAGCCTACAGGCTTTTAATGAAAAACTGTTTTTT.

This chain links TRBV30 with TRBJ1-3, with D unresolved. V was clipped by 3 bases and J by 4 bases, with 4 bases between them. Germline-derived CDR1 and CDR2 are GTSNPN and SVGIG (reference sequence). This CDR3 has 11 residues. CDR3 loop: CAWRWGNTIYF. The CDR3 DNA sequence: TGTGCCTGGAGGTGGGGAAACACCATATATTTT. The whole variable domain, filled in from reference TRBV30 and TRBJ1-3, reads SQTIHQWPATLVQPVGSPLSLECTVEGTSNPNLYWYRQAAGRGLQLLFYSVGIGQISSEVPQNLSASRPQDRQFILSSKKLLLSDSGFYLCAWRWGNTIYFGEGSWLTVV.

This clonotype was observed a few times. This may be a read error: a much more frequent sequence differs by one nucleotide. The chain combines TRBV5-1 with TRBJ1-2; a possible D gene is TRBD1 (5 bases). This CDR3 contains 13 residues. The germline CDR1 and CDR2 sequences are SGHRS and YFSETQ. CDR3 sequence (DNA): TGCGCCAACAGCCTGGACAATGACTATGGCTACACCTTC. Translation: CANSLDNDYGYTF.

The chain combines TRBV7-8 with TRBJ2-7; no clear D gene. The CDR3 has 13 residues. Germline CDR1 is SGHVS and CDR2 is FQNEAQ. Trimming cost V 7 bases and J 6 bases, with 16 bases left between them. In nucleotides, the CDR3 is TGTGCCAGCACCTATGTGCTAGTCGGCGAGCAGTACTTC. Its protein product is CASTYVLVGEQYF.

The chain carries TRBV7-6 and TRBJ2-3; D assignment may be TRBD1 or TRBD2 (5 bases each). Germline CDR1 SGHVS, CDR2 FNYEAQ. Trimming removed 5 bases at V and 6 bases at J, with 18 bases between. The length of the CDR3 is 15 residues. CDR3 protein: CASSLGPRASDTQYF. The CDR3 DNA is TGTGCCAGCAGCCTGGGACCTAGAGCGTCGGATACGCAGTATTTT.